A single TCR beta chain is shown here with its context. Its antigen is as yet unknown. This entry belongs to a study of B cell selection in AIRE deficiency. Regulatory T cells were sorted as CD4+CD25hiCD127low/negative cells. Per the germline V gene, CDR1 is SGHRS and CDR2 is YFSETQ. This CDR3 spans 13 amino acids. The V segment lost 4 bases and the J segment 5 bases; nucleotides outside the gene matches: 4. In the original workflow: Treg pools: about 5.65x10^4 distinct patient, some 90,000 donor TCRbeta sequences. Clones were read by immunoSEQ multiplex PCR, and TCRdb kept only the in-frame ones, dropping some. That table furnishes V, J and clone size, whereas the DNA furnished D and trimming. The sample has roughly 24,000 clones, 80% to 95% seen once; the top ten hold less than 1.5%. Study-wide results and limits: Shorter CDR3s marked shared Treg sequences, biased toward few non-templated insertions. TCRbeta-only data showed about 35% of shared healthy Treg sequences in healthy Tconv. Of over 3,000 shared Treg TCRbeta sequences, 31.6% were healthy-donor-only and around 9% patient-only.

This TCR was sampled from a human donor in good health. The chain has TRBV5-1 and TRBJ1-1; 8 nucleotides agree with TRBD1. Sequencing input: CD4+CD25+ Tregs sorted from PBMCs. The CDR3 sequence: CASSKGQATEAFF. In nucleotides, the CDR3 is TGCGCCAGCAGCAAGGGACAGGCTACTGAAGCTTTCTTT.